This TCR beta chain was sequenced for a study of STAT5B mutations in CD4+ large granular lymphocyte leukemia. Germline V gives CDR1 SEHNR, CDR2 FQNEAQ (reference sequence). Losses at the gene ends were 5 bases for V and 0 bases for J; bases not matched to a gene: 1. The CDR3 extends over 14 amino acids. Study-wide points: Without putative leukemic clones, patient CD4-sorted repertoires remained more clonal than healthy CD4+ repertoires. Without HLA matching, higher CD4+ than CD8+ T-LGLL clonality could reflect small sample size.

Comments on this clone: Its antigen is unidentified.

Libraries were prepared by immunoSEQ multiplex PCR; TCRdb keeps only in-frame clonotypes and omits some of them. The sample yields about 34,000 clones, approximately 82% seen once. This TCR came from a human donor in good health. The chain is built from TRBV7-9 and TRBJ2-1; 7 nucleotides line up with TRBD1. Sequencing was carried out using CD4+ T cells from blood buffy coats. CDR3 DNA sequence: TGTGCCAGCAGCCGGGACAGCTCCTACAATGAGCAGTTCTTC. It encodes CASSRDSSYNEQFF. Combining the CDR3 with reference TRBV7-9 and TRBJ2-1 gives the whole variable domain DTGVSQNPRHKITKRGQNVTFRCDPISEHNRLYWYRQTLGQGPEFLTYFQNEAQLEKSRLLSDRFSAERPKGSFSTLEIQRTEQGDSAMYLCASSRDSSYNEQFFGPGTRLTVL.